These 31 T cell receptor beta chains were sequenced from one sample in a study of blood T cell repertoires in COVID-19. The data were produced by immunoSEQ multiplex PCR, yet TCRdb's version contains in-frame clones alone and is incomplete. The sample has 110,000 to 150,000 clones, approximately 86% seen once; the top ten hold more than 5%. The sequenced material came from PBMCs or T cells enriched from blood (not recorded which). These receptor sequences come from a woman between 40 and 50 years old who had recovered from COVID-19.

J is TRBJ1-1 and V is TRBV9; D possibly corresponds to TRBD1 (6 bases). V gave up 4 bases and J gave up 3 bases, with 16 bases separating them. Germline V gives CDR1 SGDLS, CDR2 YYNGEE. The CDR3 runs 15 residues. CDR3 bases: TGTGCCAGCAGCCCGTTGACAGGAAGGCACACTGAAGCTTTCTTT. Translating it yields CASSPLTGRHTEAFF.

CDR3 amino acids: CASSLATLNTEAFF. CDR3 DNA: TGCGCCAGCAGCTTGGCTACGCTGAACACTGAAGCTTTCTTT. This chain connects TRBV5-1 to TRBJ1-1; D remains unclear. Per the germline V gene, CDR1 is SGHRS and CDR2 is YFSETQ. This CDR3 contains 14 residues. Between the trimmed V and J ends, which lost 0 bases and 0 bases, there was a span of 6 bases.

The genes are TRBV2 and TRBJ1-2; D remains unclear. From germline, CDR1 is SNHLY and CDR2 FYNNEI. V lost 1 base and J 6 bases, leaving 12 bases between the germline ends. This CDR3 contains 14 residues. CDR3 sequence reads: CASSEGLRMDGYTF. The CDR3 coding sequence is TGTGCCAGCAGTGAAGGGCTGCGGATGGATGGCTACACCTTC.

The gene calls are TRBV29-1 and TRBJ2-5; the match to TRBD1 covers 9 bases. The CDR3 has 14 residues. The V and J ends lost 1 base and 5 bases, in that order; junction bases with no gene match: 5. CDR1 and CDR2 (germline): SQVTM, ANQGSEA. The CDR3 sequence is CSVEVHRGRETQYF. The DNA of the CDR3 is TGCAGCGTTGAAGTCCACAGGGGGCGGGAGACCCAGTACTTC.

This clone was observed at least ten times. V usage is TRBV7-9 and J usage is TRBJ2-2; D uncertain. Germline V CDR1 and CDR2: SEHNR, FQNEAQ (reference sequence). This CDR3 spans 15 amino acids. Trimming pared 2 bases from V and 4 bases from J, leaving 11 bases between. The CDR3 reads CASSLSQLGTGELFF. The CDR3 DNA sequence: TGTGCCAGCAGCTTATCACAGCTTGGCACCGGGGAGCTGTTTTTT.

The CDR3 sequence: CASSPDSLEQPQHF. DNA for the CDR3: TGTGCCAGCAGCCCCGACAGTTTGGAACAGCCCCAGCATTTT. The rearrangement uses TRBV6-5 and TRBJ1-5; weak D call: TRBD1 (5 bases). The CDR3 extends over 14 amino acids. The germline V gene has CDR1 MNHEY and CDR2 SVGAGI. The germline V and J ends were trimmed by 6 bases and 7 bases, with 16 bases remaining between them.

The chain has TRBV5-1 and TRBJ2-7; 9 positions match TRBD1. The length of the CDR3 is 14 residues. The V gene's germline CDR1 is SGHRS and CDR2 YFSETQ. The V segment lost 5 bases and the J segment 1 base; nucleotides outside the gene matches: 4. This chain's CDR3 is CASRSGTGSYEQYF. DNA of the CDR3: TGCGCCAGCAGGTCCGGGACAGGGTCCTACGAGCAGTACTTC. Filled out from reference TRBV5-1 and TRBJ2-7, the complete variable domain reads KAGVTQTPRYLIKTRGQQVTLSCSPISGHRSVSWYQQTPGQGLQFLFEYFSETQRNKGNFPGRFSGRQFSNSRSEMNVSTLELGDSALYLCASRSGTGSYEQYFGPGTRLTVT.

The genes are TRBV18 and TRBJ1-1; D is unresolved. CDR1 is KGHSH and CDR2 is LQKENI in the germline V gene. CDR3 length equals 14 residues. Trimming took 2 bases from V and 4 from J, leaving 11 bases between them. CDR3 amino acids: CASSPREFGTEAFF. The DNA of the CDR3 is TGTGCCAGCTCACCAAGGGAGTTCGGCACTGAAGCTTTCTTT.

This clone was observed a single time. J is TRBJ2-7 and V is TRBV6-1; maybe TRBD1 (5 bases). Germline lookup yields CDR1 MNHNS and CDR2 SASEGT. The length of the CDR3 is 15 residues. V lost 2 bases, J lost 3 bases, and 14 bases lay in between. Written as DNA, the CDR3 is TGTGCCAGCAGTGAATGGCAGGGTGACTTCTACGAGCAGTACTTC. The encoded protein is CASSEWQGDFYEQYF.

Worth noting for this clone: The same CDR3 arises from other DNA sequences in this sample as well. The V and J genes are TRBV4-1 and TRBJ1-1; 10 bases line up with TRBD1. This CDR3 is built from 14 residues. Looked up from germline, CDR1 is MGHRA and CDR2 is YSYEKL. V shed 3 bases and J 5 bases; nucleotides not matched to a gene: 3. This chain's CDR3 is CASSQTGGITEAFF. The CDR3 DNA sequence: TGCGCCAGCAGCCAGACAGGGGGCATTACTGAAGCTTTCTTT.

This clone was detected only a few times. The chain is built from TRBV27 and TRBJ1-6; D is perhaps TRBD1 (6 bases). Trimming left V 4 bases short and J 9 bases short, with 13 bases between. This CDR3 region has 14 residues. Looked up from germline, CDR1 is MNHEY and CDR2 is SMNVEV (reference sequence). CDR3 coding DNA: TGTGCCAGCAGTTATGGGGGCAGCGGTTCACCCCTCCACTTT. It codes for CASSYGGSGSPLHF.

The chain uses TRBV3-1 (or the pseudogene TRBV3-2) and TRBJ1-1, with 9 bases fitting TRBD1. The CDR3 runs to 16 residues. With V trimmed by 4 bases and J by 1 base, 7 bases remained unmatched. Germline V gene data show CDR1 as LGHDT and CDR2 as YNNKEL (reference sequence). The CDR3 coding sequence is TGTGCCAGCAGCCGCGACAGGGGGAAAGAGAACACTGAAGCTTTCTTT. Translated: CASSRDRGKENTEAFF.

The chain uses TRBV30 and TRBJ2-1, with 9 bases matching TRBD1. With 5 bases clipped from V and 8 bases from J, the junction kept 16 bases outside the gene matches. Germline CDR1 and CDR2: GTSNPN and SVGIG (reference sequence). The CDR3 length is 16 residues. The CDR3 loop reads CAWGNTLGQGADEQFF. CDR3 in DNA: TGTGCCTGGGGTAACACCCTGGGACAGGGAGCCGATGAGCAGTTCTTC.

The V call is TRBV2, the J call TRBJ2-7, with D unclear. The V end was cut by 6 bases, the J end by 0 bases, with 9 bases between. From germline, CDR1 is SNHLY and CDR2 FYNNEI. This CDR3 is 13 amino acids long. DNA of the CDR3: TGTGCCAGCAGCGTACAAAGCTCCTACGAGCAGTACTTC. Translation gives CASSVQSSYEQYF.

A word on this clone: Other DNA sequences in the same sample also yield this CDR3. The chain combines TRBV19 with TRBJ1-1, with a weak D call TRBD1 (6 bases). V lost 4 bases and J 0 bases, leaving 6 bases between the germline ends. This CDR3 is built from 13 residues. CDR1 is LNHDA and CDR2 is SQIVND in the germline V gene (reference sequence). This CDR3 is CASSRTVNTEAFF. CDR3 in DNA: TGTGCCAGTAGTAGGACAGTGAACACTGAAGCTTTCTTT.

The chain is built from TRBV12-5 and TRBJ2-5; the match to TRBD1 covers 9 bases. Germline V gene lookup returns CDR1 LGHNT and CDR2 FRNRAP. CDR3 length equals 16 residues. V was clipped by 1 base and J by 2 bases; unmatched bases: 5. The CDR3 DNA reads as TGTGCTAGTGGTTTGGCGGGGGACAGGGCACAAGAGACCCAGTACTTC. It codes for CASGLAGDRAQETQYF.

This chain uses TRBV9 with TRBJ1-5, with unresolved D. V was clipped by 0 bases and J by 5 bases, with 3 bases between them. This CDR3 spans 12 amino acids. CDR1 is SGDLS, CDR2 YYNGEE, per germline. The CDR3 DNA reads as TGTGCCAGCAGCGTAGGCGATCAGCCCCAGCATTTT. This gives the protein CASSVGDQPQHF.

The gene calls are TRBV15 and TRBJ2-6, with D uncertain. Trimming removed 6 bases at V and 0 bases at J, with 3 bases between. The length of the CDR3 is 13 residues. Germline V gene lookup returns CDR1 LNHNV and CDR2 YYDKDF (reference sequence). CDR3 nucleotides: TGTGCCACCAGTAACTCTGGGGCCAACGTCCTGACTTTC. This sequence encodes CATSNSGANVLTF.

The chain recombines TRBV4-1 with TRBJ2-7; D might be TRBD1 (7 bases). Germline-derived CDR1 and CDR2 are MGHRA and YSYEKL. V lost 0 bases and J 3 bases, leaving 18 bases between the germline ends. This CDR3 spans 17 amino acids. The CDR3 region has the DNA TGCGCCAGCAGCCAAGATGGGCGGGACAGAGAAATCTACGAGCAGTACTTC. Its protein is CASSQDGRDREIYEQYF.

The chain carries TRBV18 and TRBJ2-5; 7 nucleotides align to TRBD1. CDR1 and CDR2 from the germline V gene are KGHSH and LQKENI. V was pared by 3 bases and J by 4 bases, with 8 bases of the junction left unmatched. The CDR3 has 15 residues. The CDR3 spells CASSPTGDTAETQYF. The CDR3 bases are TGTGCCAGCTCACCCACAGGGGACACGGCAGAGACCCAGTACTTC.

The chain employs TRBV13 and TRBJ1-5; weak D call: TRBD1 (5 bases). This CDR3 is built from 13 residues. Trimming took off 6 bases at V and 4 bases at J, with 10 bases between the two ends. Germline V lookup: CDR1 PRHDT, CDR2 FYEKMQ (reference sequence). DNA of the CDR3: TGTGCCAGCAGTTCGGGGGGGAATCAGCCCCAGCATTTT. Residues: CASSSGGNQPQHF.

This clone was seen just once. The rearrangement uses TRBV25-1 and TRBJ1-3; D unresolved. Germline loops: CDR1 MGHDK, CDR2 SYGVNS. The CDR3 is 15 amino acids. V was shortened by 8 bases and J by 6 bases, with 20 bases between the two germline ends. CDR3 sequence reads: CASGLTNAPLNTIYF. In DNA, the CDR3 is TGTGCCAGCGGATTGACAAATGCCCCACTAAACACCATATATTTT. Combining the CDR3 with reference TRBV25-1 and TRBJ1-3 gives the whole variable domain EADIYQTPRYLVIGTGKKITLECSQTMGHDKMYWYQQDPGMELHLIHYSYGVNSTEKGDLSSESTVSRIRTEHFPLTLESARPSHTSQYLCASGLTNAPLNTIYFGEGSWLTVV.

The chain employs TRBV19 and TRBJ2-1; 9 bases agree with TRBD1. V lost 4 bases and J lost 1; bases outside the gene matches: 17. Germline-derived CDR1 and CDR2 are LNHDA and SQIVND (reference sequence). CDR3 length equals 20 residues. The DNA of the CDR3 is TGTGCCAGTAGTAGGGGGTCTGGACAGGGGATTTCGAGGTCCTACAATGAGCAGTTCTTC. Its translation is CASSRGSGQGISRSYNEQFF. Filled out from reference TRBV19 and TRBJ2-1, the complete variable domain reads DGGITQSPKYLFRKEGQNVTLSCEQNLNHDAMYWYRQDPGQGLRLIYYSQIVNDFQKGDIAEGYSVSREKKESFPLTVTSAQKNPTAFYLCASSRGSGQGISRSYNEQFFGPGTRLTVL.

The gene calls are TRBV29-1 and TRBJ1-5; tentative D call: TRBD1 (6 bases). V lost 4 bases and J 2 bases, leaving 9 bases between the germline ends. CDR1 SQVTM and CDR2 ANQGSEA come from the germline V gene. The CDR3 contains 13 residues. In DNA form, the CDR3 reads TGCAGCGTTGCACAGGGTCGCAATCAGCCCCAGCATTTT. Translating gives CSVAQGRNQPQHF.

This rearrangement joins TRBV9 to TRBJ2-5, with TRBD2 identical over 7 bases. Germline lookup yields CDR1 SGDLS and CDR2 YYNGEE. V was clipped by 0 bases and J by 2 bases; unmatched bases: 4. The CDR3 runs to 15 residues. The CDR3 coding sequence is TGTGCCAGCAGCGTAGTGGGGCGGGGGCAAGAGACCCAGTACTTC. This gives the protein CASSVVGRGQETQYF.

This rearrangement joins TRBV4-1 to TRBJ2-5, with 11 bases identical to TRBD2. The CDR3 is 16 amino acids. The junction had 4 bases not matched to a gene; V was cut back by 1 base and J by 3 bases. Germline V lookup: CDR1 MGHRA, CDR2 YSYEKL. The CDR3 region is CASSQVVAGGKETQYF. The CDR3 coding sequence is TGCGCCAGCAGCCAAGTCGTAGCGGGAGGGAAAGAGACCCAGTACTTC.

This clone was seen a handful of times. This chain uses TRBV6-2 or TRBV6-3 with TRBJ2-1; 12 bases align to TRBD2. The CDR3 sequence is 15 residues long. J was trimmed by 9 bases and V by 6 bases; bases with no gene match: 9. From germline, CDR1 is MNHEY and CDR2 SVGEGT. CDR3 region: CASRPLAGGRVEQFF. DNA of the CDR3: TGTGCCAGCAGACCTCTAGCGGGGGGGCGGGTTGAGCAGTTCTTC.

This chain joins TRBV5-1 and TRBJ1-3; D call uncertain. The CDR3 runs 15 residues. Germline V gene lookup returns CDR1 SGHRS and CDR2 YFSETQ. V shed 0 bases and J shed 6 bases, with 13 bases lying between them. The CDR3 nucleotides are TGCGCCAGCAGCTTGGAGGCAGGTTCAGAAAACACCATATATTTT. It encodes CASSLEAGSENTIYF.

V usage is TRBV6-2 or TRBV6-3 and J usage is TRBJ2-7; D remains ambiguous. This CDR3 has 13 residues. Germline V CDR1 and CDR2: MNHEY, SVGEGT. Between the trimmed V and J ends, which lost 6 bases and 4 bases, there was a span of 13 bases. The CDR3 here is CASSPMRNYEQYF. For the CDR3, the DNA is TGTGCCAGCAGCCCTATGCGGAATTACGAGCAGTACTTC.

The rearrangement uses TRBV19 and TRBJ1-2, with D hard to call. V was shortened by 3 bases and J by 2 bases, with 4 bases between the two germline ends. The CDR3 is 12 residues long. Germline CDR1 LNHDA, CDR2 SQIVND (reference sequence). As DNA, the CDR3 is TGTGCCAGTAGTATCTTGAACTATGGCTACACCTTC. This codes for CASSILNYGYTF.

The chain couples TRBV9 to TRBJ1-2; 8 bases are a match to TRBD1. V shed 4 bases and J 4 bases; nucleotides not matched to a gene: 9. CDR1 SGDLS and CDR2 YYNGEE come from the germline V gene. This CDR3 has 15 amino acids. The CDR3 protein is CASSSRTGRGYGYTF. For the CDR3, the DNA is TGTGCCAGCAGCTCTCGGACAGGGCGGGGCTATGGCTACACCTTC.